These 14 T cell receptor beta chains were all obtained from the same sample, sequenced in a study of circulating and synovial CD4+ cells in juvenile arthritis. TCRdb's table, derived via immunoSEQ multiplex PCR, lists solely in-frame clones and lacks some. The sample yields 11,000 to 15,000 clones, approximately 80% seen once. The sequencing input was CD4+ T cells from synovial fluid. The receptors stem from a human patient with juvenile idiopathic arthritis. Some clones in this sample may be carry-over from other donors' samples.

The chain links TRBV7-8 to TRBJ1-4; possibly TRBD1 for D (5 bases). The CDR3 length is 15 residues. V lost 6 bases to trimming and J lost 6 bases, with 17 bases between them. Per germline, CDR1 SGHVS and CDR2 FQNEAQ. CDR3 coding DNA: TGTGCCAGCAGGGGTACGCACAGGTCGGATGAAAAACTGTTTTTT. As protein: CASRGTHRSDEKLFF.

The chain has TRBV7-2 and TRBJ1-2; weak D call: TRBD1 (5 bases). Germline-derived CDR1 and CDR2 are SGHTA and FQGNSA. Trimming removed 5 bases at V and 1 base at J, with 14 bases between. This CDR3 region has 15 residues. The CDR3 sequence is CASSPRVRDNYGYTF. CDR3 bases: TGTGCCAGCAGCCCCAGGGTTCGAGATAACTATGGCTACACCTTC.

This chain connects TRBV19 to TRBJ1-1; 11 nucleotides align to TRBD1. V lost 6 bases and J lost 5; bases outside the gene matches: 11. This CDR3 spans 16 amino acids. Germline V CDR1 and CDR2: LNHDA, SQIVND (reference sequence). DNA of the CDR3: TGTGCCAGTAGGCTCGGGACAGGGGGTTTATGGACTGAAGCTTTCTTT. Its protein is CASRLGTGGLWTEAFF.

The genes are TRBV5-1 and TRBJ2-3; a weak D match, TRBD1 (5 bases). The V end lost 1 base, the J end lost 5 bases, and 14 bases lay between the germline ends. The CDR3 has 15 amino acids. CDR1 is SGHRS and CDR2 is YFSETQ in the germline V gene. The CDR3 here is CASSLSWGEIDTQYF. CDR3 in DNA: TGCGCCAGCAGCTTGTCCTGGGGCGAGATAGATACGCAGTATTTT.

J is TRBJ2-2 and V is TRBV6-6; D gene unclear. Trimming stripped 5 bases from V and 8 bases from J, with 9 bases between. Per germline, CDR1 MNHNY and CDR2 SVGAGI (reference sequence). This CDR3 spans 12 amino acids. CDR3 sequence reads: CASSTSTGELFF. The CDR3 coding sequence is TGTGCCAGCAGTACCTCGACAGGGGAGCTGTTTTTT.

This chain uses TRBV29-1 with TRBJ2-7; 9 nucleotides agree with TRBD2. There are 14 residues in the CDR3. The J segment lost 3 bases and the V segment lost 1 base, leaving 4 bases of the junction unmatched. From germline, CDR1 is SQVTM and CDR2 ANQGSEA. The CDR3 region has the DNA TGCAGCGTTGAAGGGTTGCGGGGGGGCTACGAGCAGTACTTC. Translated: CSVEGLRGGYEQYF.

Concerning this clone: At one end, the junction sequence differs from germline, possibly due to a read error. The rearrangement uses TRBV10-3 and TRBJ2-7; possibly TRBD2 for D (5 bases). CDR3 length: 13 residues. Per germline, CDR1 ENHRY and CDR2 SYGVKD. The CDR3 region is CASSTVRGYEQYF. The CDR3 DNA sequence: TGTGCCAGCAGTACTGTTCGGGGATACGAGCAGTACTTC.

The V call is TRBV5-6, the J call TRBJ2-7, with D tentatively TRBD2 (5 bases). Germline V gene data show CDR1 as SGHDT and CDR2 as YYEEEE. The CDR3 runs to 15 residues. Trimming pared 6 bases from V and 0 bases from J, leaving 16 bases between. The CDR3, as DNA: TGTGCCAGCACCCCGGGCCTGGGGAGCTCCTACGAGCAGTACTTC. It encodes CASTPGLGSSYEQYF.

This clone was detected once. DNA for the CDR3: TGTGCCAGCAGTGATGGGGGGGACACTGAAGCTTTCTTT. Its protein is CASSDGGDTEAFF. V and J are TRBV25-1 and TRBJ1-1, with D possibly TRBD1 on 5 matching bases. CDR1 and CDR2 (germline): MGHDK, SYGVNS. There are 13 residues in the CDR3. V dropped 3 bases and J dropped 3 bases, with 8 bases sitting between them.

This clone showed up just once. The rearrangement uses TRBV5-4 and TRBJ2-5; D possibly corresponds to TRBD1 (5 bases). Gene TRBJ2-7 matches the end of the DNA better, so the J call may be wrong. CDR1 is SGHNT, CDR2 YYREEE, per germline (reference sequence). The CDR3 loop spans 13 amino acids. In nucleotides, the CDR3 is TGTGCCAGCAGCTTGGCGTCAGGGAACGAGCAGTACTTC. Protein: CASSLASGNEQYF.

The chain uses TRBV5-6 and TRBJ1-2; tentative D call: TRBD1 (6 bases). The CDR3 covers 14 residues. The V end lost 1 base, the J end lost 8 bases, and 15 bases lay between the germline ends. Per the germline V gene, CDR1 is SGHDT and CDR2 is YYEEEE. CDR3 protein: CASSLSDSKRGYTF. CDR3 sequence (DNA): TGTGCCAGCAGCTTGTCGGACAGCAAGCGAGGCTACACCTTC.

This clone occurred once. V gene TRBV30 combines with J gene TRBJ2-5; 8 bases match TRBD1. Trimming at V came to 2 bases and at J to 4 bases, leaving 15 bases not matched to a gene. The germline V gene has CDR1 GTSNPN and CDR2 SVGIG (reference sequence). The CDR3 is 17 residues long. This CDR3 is CAWSYPRTGWAGETQYF. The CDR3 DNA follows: TGTGCCTGGAGTTACCCTCGGACAGGGTGGGCTGGAGAGACCCAGTACTTC.

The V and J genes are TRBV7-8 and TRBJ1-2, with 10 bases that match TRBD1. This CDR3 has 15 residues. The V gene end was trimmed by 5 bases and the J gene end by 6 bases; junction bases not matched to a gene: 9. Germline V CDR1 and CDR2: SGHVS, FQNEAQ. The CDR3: CASSPRDDRGHGYTF. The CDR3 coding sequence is TGTGCCAGCAGCCCGCGCGACGACAGGGGGCATGGCTACACCTTC.

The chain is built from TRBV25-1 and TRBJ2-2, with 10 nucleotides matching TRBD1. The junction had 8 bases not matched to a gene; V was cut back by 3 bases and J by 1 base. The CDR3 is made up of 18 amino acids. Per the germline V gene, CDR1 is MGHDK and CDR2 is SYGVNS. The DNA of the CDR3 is TGTGCCAGCAGTGAGAGAACCGGGACAGGGGTGAACACCGGGGAGCTGTTTTTT. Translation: CASSERTGTGVNTGELFF.